This T cell receptor (beta chain) emerged from a study of blood T cell repertoires in COVID-19. Whole-study context: The study drew acute and convalescent COVID-19 samples from the United States, Italy and Spain. T cells, B-cell-depleted T cells, or PBMCs provided the cDNA or gDNA that served as material.

CDR1 and CDR2 from the germline V gene are SGHKS and YYEKEE (reference sequence). The CDR3 totals 14 residues. With 2 bases removed from V and 5 bases from J, the gap between germline ends came to 11 bases. Original handling: Using reference gene primer amplification, nucleated cell counts were estimated. TCRdb keeps only in-frame clones here, not all; method: immunoSEQ multiplex PCR. That table is the source of V, J and clone size, and D and trimming were worked out from the DNA. The data show around 72,000 clones, 70% to 90% seen once. This TCR derives from a woman older than 75 with acute or convalescent COVID-19. What was sequenced was peripheral blood. This sequence joins TRBV5-5 and TRBJ1-5, with D maybe TRBD1 (6 bases). The CDR3 DNA sequence: TGTGCCAGCAGCTTCGGACAGAATCATCAGCCCCAGCATTTT. Its translation is CASSFGQNHQPQHF.